This T cell receptor (beta chain) is drawn from a study of T cells expressing NK-cell markers. From the 5' RACE reads, TCRdb lists one entry per CDR3 protein and no DNA. This sample contains about 260,000 distinct CDR3 sequences. The CDR3 is made up of 16 amino acids. From germline, CDR1 is MDHEN and CDR2 SYDVKM. The V gene is TRBV28, the J gene TRBJ2-2; lacking DNA, the TRBD2 call made by TCRdb goes unchecked. Sequencing input: blood T cells: a sorted CD56 or NKG2C T cell subset, CD4+ or CD8+ T cells, or bulk PBMC T cells (not recorded which). The TCR sequence derives from a woman between 18 and 70 years old in good health. CDR3 loop: CASTPSGIYNTGELFF.